Below are 5 T cell receptor beta chains sequenced from a single sample in a study of radiation and T cells in renal cell carcinoma (dated by TCRdb to 2020 to 2021). In the paper's terms, the time point label means: blood 2 weeks post-SBRT. The treatment or condition label here, explained by the study, means: 15 Gy SBRT to primary tumor, nephrectomy 4 weeks later. Library method: the immunoSEQ multiplex PCR assay. Here the immuneACCESS table is served through TCRdb, limited to in-frame sequences with V and J called. Missing clones are a known gap in these copies; in checked studies unresolved V genes cover under half, and the rest lacks a known reason. The sample data list some 70,000 clones, and about four fifths of these were observed just once. About 6% of the sample is in the top ten clones. This specimen was blood, taken from a patient whose treatment included radiotherapy and nephrectomy. The receptors were gathered from a man in his sixties with renal cell carcinoma.

The genes are TRBV15 and TRBJ1-1, with 7 bases fitting TRBD1. Germline V gene lookup returns CDR1 LNHNV and CDR2 YYDKDF (reference sequence). The ends lost 1 base at V and 6 bases at J; junction bases unmatched: 5. CDR3 length: 14 residues. This CDR3 is CATSRVQGKAEAFF. The DNA for the CDR3 is TGTGCCACCAGCAGAGTACAGGGGAAAGCTGAAGCTTTCTTT.

The rearrangement links TRBV25-1 to TRBJ1-6, with D possibly TRBD1 on 6 matching bases. V lost 2 bases and J 11 bases, leaving 13 bases between the germline ends. Germline V gene sequence: CDR1 MGHDK, CDR2 SYGVNS. This CDR3 contains 14 residues. The CDR3 nucleotides read TGTGCCAGCAGTGAAGAGGGGGGCCGGACACCCCTCCACTTT. It is translated as CASSEEGGRTPLHF.

V usage is TRBV4-2 and J usage is TRBJ1-4, with unresolved D. Looked up from germline, CDR1 is LGHNA and CDR2 is YNFKEQ. The CDR3 runs 18 residues. The ends were cut back, 0 bases at V and 2 bases at J, with 16 bases in the middle. The CDR3 loop is CASSQDLMWVATNEKLFF. DNA of the CDR3: TGTGCCAGCAGCCAAGATCTAATGTGGGTAGCGACTAATGAAAAACTGTTTTTT.

CDR3 in DNA: TGTGCCAGCAGTGAACTAGTGACCCGTAATGAGCAGTTCTTC. It encodes CASSELVTRNEQFF. The V and J genes are TRBV2 and TRBJ2-1; D is ambiguous. The germline gives CDR1 SNHLY, CDR2 FYNNEI. This CDR3 region has 14 residues. Trimming left V 2 bases short and J 7 bases short, with 12 bases between.

This clone has a handful of counts. The CDR3: CASSKGTSGISDTQYF. Here the CDR3 DNA reads TGTGCCAGTAGTAAGGGGACTAGCGGGATATCAGATACGCAGTATTTT. The chain uses TRBV19 and TRBJ2-3; 13 nucleotides match TRBD2. CDR1 LNHDA and CDR2 SQIVND come from the germline V gene (reference sequence). This CDR3 has 16 amino acids. J was trimmed by 4 bases and V by 4 bases; bases with no gene match: 5.